The following is a TCR beta chain sequence with its context. The germline V gene encodes CDR1 MGHDK and CDR2 SYGVNS. Trimming shortened V by 6 bases and J by 5 bases, and 7 bases separated the two germline ends. The CDR3 has 12 amino acids. The protocol was immunoSEQ multiplex PCR, while the TCRdb copy is restricted to in-frame clones and leaves out a portion. The sample lists some 100,000 clones, 91% occurring once. The data were obtained in a study of T cell responses to AZD1222 COVID-19 vaccine. The starting material was peripheral blood, obtained on day 0 of AZD1222 vaccination. This receptor was taken from an adult in good health. V gene TRBV25-1 combines with J gene TRBJ2-2, with D possibly being TRBD2 (5 bases). CDR3 coding DNA: TGTGCCAGCAGAAGAGGGACCGGGGAGCTGTTTTTT. Its protein product is CASRRGTGELFF.